Each of the 19 T cell receptor beta chains below was sequenced from the same sample in a study of human T cells and chemical hapten exposure. Total RNA was isolated from whole blood that had not been fractionated. Individual cDNA molecules in this library carried unique molecular identifiers. TCRdb reprocessed the reads with MiXCR, giving one entry per CDR3 protein. The sample lists around 120,000 distinct CDR3 sequences, 8.5% to 9% seen once, with roughly 1.3% in the top ten. Sequencing used whole blood. These receptors were obtained from a human donor in good health. Some clones in this sample may be carry-over from other donors' samples.

This clonotype was counted ten times or more. The rearrangement uses TRBV10-3 and TRBJ1-1; 7 bases are shared with TRBD1. The junction had 9 bases not matched to a gene; V was cut back by 11 bases and J by 6 bases. The CDR3 covers 12 residues. Germline V gives CDR1 ENHRY, CDR2 SYGVKD. CDR3 region: CASAGTVPEAFF. The CDR3 bases are TGTGCCTCCGCCGGGACAGTTCCTGAAGCTTTCTTT.

This clonotype was counted many times. The chain is built from TRBV12-3 or TRBV12-4 and TRBJ1-1, with TRBD1 as a possible D gene (5 bases). The CDR3 runs 13 residues. V shed 8 bases and J shed 0 bases, with 10 bases lying between them. The CDR3 is CASLTGMNTEAFF. The CDR3 DNA sequence: TGTGCCAGCCTTACAGGTATGAACACTGAAGCTTTCTTT.

This chain uses TRBV3-1 with TRBJ2-7; TRBD2 might be the D (6 bases). CDR1 and CDR2 (germline): LGHDT, YNNKEL (reference sequence). This CDR3 has 15 residues. Deletions cut 1 base from V and 3 bases from J, with 13 bases between. CDR3 loop: CASSQAPGLVYEQYF. The CDR3 DNA reads TGTGCCAGCAGCCAAGCCCCGGGACTTGTCTACGAGCAGTACTTC.

This clonotype was recorded a few times. The V gene is TRBV27, the J gene TRBJ2-5, with 8 bases aligning to TRBD1. The V and J ends lost 0 bases and 5 bases, in that order; junction bases with no gene match: 5. Germline V gene data show CDR1 as MNHEY and CDR2 as SMNVEV (reference sequence). The CDR3 length is 15 residues. The CDR3 coding sequence is TGTGCCAGCAGTTTATCGGGACAGGCATTGGAGACCCAGTACTTC. This encodes CASSLSGQALETQYF.

The chain carries TRBV11-3 and TRBJ2-3; D is possibly TRBD1 or TRBD2 (5 bases each). Trimming left V 5 bases short and J 1 base short, with 16 bases between. There are 16 residues in the CDR3. Per the germline V gene, CDR1 is SGHNT and CDR2 is YENEEA. Here the CDR3 reads CASSPGTDEGTDTQYF. The CDR3 DNA follows: TGTGCCAGCAGCCCCGGGACCGACGAGGGCACAGATACGCAGTATTTT.

This clonotype was seen repeatedly, ten times or more. The chain combines TRBV12-3 or TRBV12-4 with TRBJ2-3, with D possibly matching TRBD1 (5 bases). V was clipped by 7 bases and J by 5 bases, with 7 bases between them. The length of the CDR3 is 11 residues. The CDR3 DNA reads TGTGCCAGCACCCAGGGAGATACGCAGTATTTT. It is translated as CASTQGDTQYF.

This clonotype showed up just a few times. The rearrangement joins TRBV12-3 or TRBV12-4 to TRBJ1-2, with D possibly matching TRBD1 (6 bases). Deletions cut 7 bases from V and 8 bases from J, with 20 bases between. The length of the CDR3 is 14 residues. The CDR3 coding sequence is TGTGCCAGCACCCCCAGTTCGGGGGCGCGAGGCTACACCTTC. Its translation is CASTPSSGARGYTF.

This clonotype has a count of ten or more. The V and J genes are TRBV6-6 and TRBJ2-5; D is unresolved. The germline V gene has CDR1 MNHNY and CDR2 SVGAGI (reference sequence). V lost 5 bases, J lost 5 bases, and 3 bases lay in between. This CDR3 has 10 residues. The CDR3 bases are TGTGCCAGCAGTGGGGAGACCCAGTACTTC. This sequence encodes CASSGETQYF.

This chain uses TRBV14 with TRBJ2-1; no definite D call. V gave up 1 base and J gave up 10 bases, with 14 bases separating them. This CDR3 is 14 amino acids long. The germline V gene encodes CDR1 SGHDN and CDR2 FVKESK. The chain's CDR3 is CASSQGSGPREQFF. The CDR3 DNA sequence: TGTGCCAGCAGCCAAGGAAGTGGGCCGAGGGAGCAGTTCTTC.

In the case of this clonotype: Being one base from a much bigger clone, this may be a read error. The chain combines TRBV11-1 with TRBJ1-5; no reliable D call. Germline CDR1 SGHAT, CDR2 FQDESV (reference sequence). CDR3 length: 13 residues. DNA of the CDR3: TGTGCCAACAGCTTAGGCAGTGATCAGCCCCAGCATTTT. Translated, it gives CANSLGSDQPQHF.

This clonotype was detected many times. The V and J genes are TRBV29-1 and TRBJ1-2; D possibly corresponds to TRBD1 (5 bases). V lost 6 bases and J 8 bases, leaving 16 bases between the germline ends. The CDR3 sequence is 12 residues long. Germline-derived CDR1 and CDR2 are SQVTM and ANQGSEA. This CDR3 is CSVGQVTMGYTF. Written as DNA, the CDR3 is TGCAGCGTCGGACAAGTCACGATGGGCTACACCTTC.

This clonotype came up many times. The J gene is TRBJ2-7, the V gene TRBV7-9; D not resolved. The CDR3 totals 13 residues. Looked up from germline, CDR1 is SEHNR and CDR2 is FQNEAQ (reference sequence). V lost 1 base, J lost 3 bases, and 7 bases lay in between. The CDR3 DNA follows: TGTGCCAGCAGCTTAGAGGGAAACTACGAGCAGTACTTC. Translation: CASSLEGNYEQYF.

This clonotype has just a few counts. The DNA of the CDR3 is TGCGCCAGCAGCGCCGGGACAGGGTCGAGCGAGCAGTACTTC. Encoded protein: CASSAGTGSSEQYF. The chain joins TRBV5-1 to TRBJ2-7, with 9 bases fitting TRBD1. CDR1 and CDR2 from the germline V gene are SGHRS and YFSETQ. V shed 4 bases, J shed 6 bases, and the junction held 8 bases outside the gene matches. This CDR3 region has 14 residues. Using reference TRBV5-1 and TRBJ2-7 for the parts outside the CDR3, the full variable domain is KAGVTQTPRYLIKTRGQQVTLSCSPISGHRSVSWYQQTPGQGLQFLFEYFSETQRNKGNFPGRFSGRQFSNSRSEMNVSTLELGDSALYLCASSAGTGSSEQYFGPGTRLTVT.

CDR3 residues: CASRWGPGELFF. DNA of the CDR3: TGTGCCAGCAGGTGGGGGCCCGGGGAGCTGTTTTTT. The V and J genes are TRBV2 and TRBJ2-2; possibly TRBD1 for D (6 bases). CDR1 and CDR2 (germline): SNHLY, FYNNEI. CDR3 length: 12 residues. Trimming pared 6 bases from V and 6 bases from J, leaving 8 bases between.

The chain recombines TRBV7-9 with TRBJ2-3, with 12 bases identical to TRBD2. The V gene end was trimmed by 4 bases and the J gene end by 2 bases; junction bases not matched to a gene: 13. The CDR3 spans 19 residues. The germline CDR1 and CDR2 sequences are SEHNR and FQNEAQ (reference sequence). The CDR3 loop reads CASSSVTSGRLTYTDTQYF. CDR3 nucleotides: TGTGCCAGCAGCTCCGTGACTAGCGGGAGACTTACTTACACAGATACGCAGTATTTT.

This clonotype turned up a few times. The gene calls are TRBV20-1 and TRBJ1-5; D is possibly TRBD1 (5 bases). Germline V lookup: CDR1 DFQATT, CDR2 SNEGSKA (reference sequence). V was shortened by 2 bases and J by 1 base, with 9 bases between the two germline ends. The CDR3 is made up of 14 amino acids. The CDR3 nucleotides read TGCAGTGCTAGACCCGAGGGGAGCAATCAGCCCCAGCATTTT. Amino acid sequence: CSARPEGSNQPQHF.

The chain has TRBV6-5 and TRBJ1-5; 7 nucleotides align to TRBD1. Trimming took 2 bases from V and 5 from J; bases not matched to a gene: 3. The germline gives CDR1 MNHEY, CDR2 SVGAGI. CDR3 length: 14 residues. The CDR3 spells CASSYRDRYQPQHF. CDR3 in DNA: TGTGCCAGCAGTTACAGGGACAGATATCAGCCCCAGCATTTT.

The chain carries TRBV5-1 and TRBJ1-3, with D possibly being TRBD1 (6 bases). The CDR3 has 15 amino acids. Germline V gives CDR1 SGHRS, CDR2 YFSETQ. Trimming left V 1 base short and J 4 bases short, with 12 bases between. CDR3 sequence (DNA): TGCGCCAGCAGCTTGAAGGGGGTGGAAGGAAACACCATATATTTT. It codes for CASSLKGVEGNTIYF.

This clonotype was seen more than once but under ten times. This chain uses TRBV5-1 with TRBJ2-7, with D possibly matching TRBD1 (6 bases). The ends were cut back, 6 bases at V and 7 bases at J, with 20 bases in the middle. From germline, CDR1 is SGHRS and CDR2 YFSETQ. The CDR3 has 14 residues. CDR3 nucleotide sequence: TGCGCCAGCACCGTCGACAGGACAGTTAGGGAGCAGTACTTC. Its protein is CASTVDRTVREQYF.